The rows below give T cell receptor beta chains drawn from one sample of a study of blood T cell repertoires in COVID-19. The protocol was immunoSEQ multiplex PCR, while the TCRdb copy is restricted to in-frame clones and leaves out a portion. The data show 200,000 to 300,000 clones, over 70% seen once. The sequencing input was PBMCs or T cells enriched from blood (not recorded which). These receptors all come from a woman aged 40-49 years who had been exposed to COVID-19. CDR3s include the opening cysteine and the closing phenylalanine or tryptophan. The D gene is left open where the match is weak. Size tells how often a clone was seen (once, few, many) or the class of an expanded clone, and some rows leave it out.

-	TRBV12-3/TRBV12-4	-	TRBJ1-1	TGTGCCAGCAGCTCACAGGGTAGGGAGGCTTTCTTT	CASSSQGREAFF
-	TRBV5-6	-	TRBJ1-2	TGTGCCAGCAGCTTGGACAGCTTACTTAACTATGGCTACACCTTC	CASSLDSLLNYGYTF
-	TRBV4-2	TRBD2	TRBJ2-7	TGTGCCAGCAGCCAACTTAGCGGGGGGGCCCCCGAGCAGTACTTC	CASSQLSGGAPEQYF
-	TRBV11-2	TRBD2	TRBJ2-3	TGTGCCAGCAGCTTACTAGCGGGGGCCCGCACAGATACGCAGTATTTT	CASSLLAGARTDTQYF
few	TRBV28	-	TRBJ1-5	TGTGCCAGCAGTCCGTTGGCACAGGGCAATCAGCCCCAGCATTTT	CASSPLAQGNQPQHF
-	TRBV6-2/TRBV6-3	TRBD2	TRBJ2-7	TGTGCCAGCAGCTTCCTAAGCGGGGGGGCTTACGAGCAGTACTTC	CASSFLSGGAYEQYF
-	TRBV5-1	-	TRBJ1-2	TGTGCCAGCAGCGGACCGACAGCAAACTATGGCTACACCTTC	CASSGPTANYGYTF
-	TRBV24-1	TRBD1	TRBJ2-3	TGTGCCACCAGTGACCCGGACAGGTTGGGGCCAGATACGCAGTATTTT	CATSDPDRLGPDTQYF
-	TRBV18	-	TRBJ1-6	TGTGCCAGCTCACCCAGCGCTCCATCACCCCTCCACTTT	CASSPSAPSPLHF
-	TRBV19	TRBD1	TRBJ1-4	TGTGCCAGTAGTAGACGGACAGGGAACGAAAAACTGTTTTTT	CASSRRTGNEKLFF